The 2 T cell receptor beta chains presented below share a single source sample, sequenced in a study of technical replicates of blood from a handful of donors. Some clones are missing from TCRdb's copy, which holds only in-frame ones; the method was immunoSEQ multiplex PCR. Among some 80,000 clones listed, roughly 94% were seen once. The material sequenced was T cells isolated from PBMCs. These receptors were taken from a human donor in good health.

The chain links TRBV27 to TRBJ1-1; D uncertain. V dropped 5 bases and J dropped 0 bases, with 7 bases sitting between them. This CDR3 contains 13 residues. The germline V gene has CDR1 MNHEY and CDR2 SMNVEV (reference sequence). The CDR3 coding sequence is TGTGCCAGCAGTAGAGCAATGAACACTGAAGCTTTCTTT. It is translated as CASSRAMNTEAFF.

This clone was seen only once. V usage is TRBV7-9 and J usage is TRBJ2-7, with 7 bases fitting TRBD1. Trimming at V came to 5 bases and at J to 4 bases, leaving 8 bases not matched to a gene. The CDR3 length is 14 residues. The V gene's germline CDR1 is SEHNR and CDR2 FQNEAQ (reference sequence). The CDR3 region is CASSPRTGFYEQYF. CDR3 DNA sequence: TGTGCCAGCAGCCCACGGACAGGTTTTTACGAGCAGTACTTC.